The 22 T cell receptor beta chains below come from one sample, sequenced in a study of T cell responses to AZD1222 COVID-19 vaccine. Assay used: immunoSEQ multiplex PCR; TCRdb lists only in-frame clones, some missing. The sample has 80,000 to 100,000 clones; approximately 90% are singletons. The sample consisted of peripheral blood, taken on day 0 of AZD1222 vaccination. The receptors were sampled from an adult in good health.

The J gene is TRBJ1-4, the V gene TRBV15, with 9 bases lining up with TRBD1. CDR1 LNHNV and CDR2 YYDKDF come from the germline V gene (reference sequence). The CDR3 runs to 15 residues. The trim removed 5 bases at V and 4 bases at J, leaving 5 bases unmatched. CDR3: CATSQDRGVNEKLFF. The DNA of the CDR3 is TGTGCCACCAGCCAAGACAGGGGGGTTAATGAAAAACTGTTTTTT.

The genes are TRBV7-9 and TRBJ2-7; D not certain. This CDR3 is 11 amino acids long. The germline CDR1 and CDR2 sequences are SEHNR and FQNEAQ (reference sequence). Deletions cut 1 base from V and 7 bases from J, with 5 bases between. CDR3 nucleotide sequence: TGTGCCAGCAGCTTAGTCAGGGAGCAGTACTTC. Protein: CASSLVREQYF.

The chain is built from TRBV15 and TRBJ2-5, with unresolved D. The CDR3 has 13 amino acids. Trimming took off 5 bases at V and 1 base at J, with 8 bases between the two ends. Germline V gene data show CDR1 as LNHNV and CDR2 as YYDKDF (reference sequence). CDR3 nucleotide sequence: TGTGCCACCAGCTGGACGATCCAAGAGACCCAGTACTTC. Amino acids: CATSWTIQETQYF.

The gene calls are TRBV6-4 and TRBJ1-6, with a weak D call TRBD1 (6 bases). CDR1 and CDR2 from the germline V gene are MRHNA and SNTAGT. This CDR3 is 12 amino acids long. V gave up 6 bases and J gave up 7 bases, with 7 bases separating them. The CDR3 DNA sequence: TGTGCCAGCAGCACAGGGAATTCACCCCTCCACTTT. This gives the protein CASSTGNSPLHF.

This clone was seen a handful of times. This chain connects TRBV4-3 to TRBJ1-1, with D tentatively TRBD1 (5 bases). Per germline, CDR1 LGHNA and CDR2 YSLEER. The germline V and J ends were trimmed by 1 base and 11 bases, with 17 bases remaining between them. The CDR3 consists of 14 residues. CDR3 sequence reads: CASSQGAGDWVAFF. Here the CDR3 DNA reads TGCGCCAGCAGCCAAGGGGCGGGGGATTGGGTGGCTTTCTTT.

The chain uses TRBV19 and TRBJ1-2; no clear D. This CDR3 region has 16 residues. V dropped 6 bases and J dropped 4 bases, with 21 bases sitting between them. Germline assignment: CDR1 LNHDA and CDR2 SQIVND (reference sequence). The CDR3 nucleotides are TGTGCCAGTAGCCCCATGGGAGGGCAGTTGGGCTATGGCTACACCTTC. This translates into CASSPMGGQLGYGYTF.

The chain has TRBV5-1 and TRBJ2-2; D not certain. V dropped 0 bases and J dropped 4 bases, with 10 bases sitting between them. CDR3 length: 15 amino acids. Germline V gene data show CDR1 as SGHRS and CDR2 as YFSETQ. The CDR3 nucleotides read TGCGCCAGCAGCTTGGTTCCCTCGTCCACCGGGGAGCTGTTTTTT. This sequence encodes CASSLVPSSTGELFF.

The V and J genes are TRBV6-5 and TRBJ2-7; 7 bases are shared with TRBD1. The CDR3 has 15 residues. V dropped 5 bases and J dropped 0; count of bases not matched to a gene: 7. CDR1 MNHEY and CDR2 SVGAGI come from the germline V gene. CDR3 nucleotides: TGTGCCAGCAGTCCGCGACAGGGCCACTCCTACGAGCAGTACTTC. The encoded protein is CASSPRQGHSYEQYF.

The rearrangement uses TRBV24-1 and TRBJ2-3, with 10 bases lining up with TRBD1. Germline-derived CDR1 and CDR2 are KGHDR and SFDVKD. This CDR3 comprises 15 residues. With V trimmed by 4 bases and J by 4 bases, 4 bases remained unmatched. CDR3 nucleotide sequence: TGTGCCACCAGTGACCCCGGACAGGGGGCAGATACGCAGTATTTT. Translated, it gives CATSDPGQGADTQYF.

The CDR3 reads CASSLKREGSNEQFF. The CDR3 nucleotides are TGTGCCAGCAGCCTGAAGCGGGAGGGCTCCAATGAGCAGTTCTTC. The J gene is TRBJ2-1, the V gene TRBV3-1 (or the pseudogene TRBV3-2), with TRBD2 identical over 10 bases. Per germline, CDR1 LGHDT and CDR2 YNNKEL (reference sequence). V was pared by 4 bases and J by 6 bases, with 6 bases of the junction left unmatched. This CDR3 spans 15 amino acids.

The V gene is TRBV11-2, the J gene TRBJ1-6, with 8 bases that match TRBD1. After removal of 6 bases from V and 9 bases from J, the junction contained 7 bases not matched to a gene. CDR1 SGHAT and CDR2 FQNNGV come from the germline V gene. This CDR3 spans 14 amino acids. CDR3 sequence: CASRQQGVFSPLHF. CDR3 in DNA: TGTGCCAGCAGGCAACAGGGGGTGTTTTCACCCCTCCACTTT.

The gene calls are TRBV11-2 and TRBJ1-2; D is undetermined. Germline assignment: CDR1 SGHAT and CDR2 FQNNGV. This CDR3 is built from 13 residues. Trimming took off 7 bases at V and 4 bases at J, with 13 bases between the two ends. The CDR3 sequence is CASNKGVGYGYTF. CDR3 nucleotides: TGTGCCAGCAACAAGGGCGTGGGCTATGGCTACACCTTC.

This rearrangement joins TRBV16 to TRBJ1-2; D is undetermined. V gave up 4 bases and J gave up 3 bases, with 9 bases separating them. The CDR3 extends over 13 amino acids. Germline-derived CDR1 and CDR2 are KGHSY and FQNENV. The CDR3 coding sequence is TGTGCCAGCAGCCCGGACCTGGACTATGGCTACACCTTC. Its translation is CASSPDLDYGYTF.

This clone was observed a single time. In DNA, the CDR3 is TGTGCCAGCAGTGGCCAGATCATCTATGGCTACACCTTC. This codes for CASSGQIIYGYTF. The rearrangement links TRBV6-2 or TRBV6-3 to TRBJ1-2; no definite D call. The CDR3 consists of 13 residues. Germline CDR1 and CDR2: MNHEY and SVGEGT. V dropped 5 bases and J dropped 4 bases, with 11 bases sitting between them.

The chain uses TRBV6-5 and TRBJ1-6; TRBD1 might be the D (6 bases). This CDR3 comprises 15 residues. The V end was cut by 2 bases, the J end by 8 bases, with 13 bases between. The germline gives CDR1 MNHEY, CDR2 SVGAGI. CDR3 DNA: TGTGCCAGCAGTTACCGGACAGCCTTGGATTCACCCCTCCACTTT. Its protein is CASSYRTALDSPLHF.

This chain joins TRBV28 and TRBJ1-4; TRBD1 matches at 9 bases. Germline values: CDR1 MDHEN, CDR2 SYDVKM. The CDR3 is 16 amino acids. The J segment lost 6 bases and the V segment lost 5 bases, leaving 10 bases of the junction unmatched. DNA for the CDR3: TGTGCCAGCAGTCCAACGAACAGGGGGCAGGATGAAAAACTGTTTTTT. Encoded protein: CASSPTNRGQDEKLFF.

V usage is TRBV30 and J usage is TRBJ2-5; either TRBD1 or TRBD2 may fit D (6 bases each). This CDR3 has 13 residues. CDR1 is GTSNPN and CDR2 is SVGIG in the germline V gene (reference sequence). V was cut by 0 bases and J by 5 bases, with 10 bases left in between. CDR3: CAWSVGGSETQYF. The CDR3, as DNA: TGTGCCTGGAGTGTAGGGGGGAGCGAGACCCAGTACTTC. Complete variable domain (other parts from reference TRBV30 and TRBJ2-5): SQTIHQWPATLVQPVGSPLSLECTVEGTSNPNLYWYRQAAGRGLQLLFYSVGIGQISSEVPQNLSASRPQDRQFILSSKKLLLSDSGFYLCAWSVGGSETQYFGPGTRLLVL.

The chain employs TRBV5-1 and TRBJ2-7; unclear D gene. Germline CDR1 and CDR2: SGHRS and YFSETQ. Deletions cut 1 base from V and 3 bases from J, with 11 bases between. This CDR3 comprises 14 residues. CDR3 amino acids: CASSLFPPSYEQYF. The CDR3 DNA is TGCGCCAGCAGCTTGTTCCCACCCAGCTACGAGCAGTACTTC.

This clone was seen a single time. The gene calls are TRBV19 and TRBJ1-1; the D gene is possibly TRBD1 (5 bases). Germline assignment: CDR1 LNHDA and CDR2 SQIVND (reference sequence). Deletions cut 5 bases from V and 1 base from J, with 8 bases between. The CDR3 covers 13 residues. The CDR3 DNA reads as TGTGCCAGTAGTCTGGGGCCGAACACTGAAGCTTTCTTT. This codes for CASSLGPNTEAFF.

This chain's CDR3 is CASSKGGGGDTQYF. The DNA of the CDR3 is TGTGCCAGCTCAAAGGGGGGAGGAGGAGATACGCAGTATTTT. The rearrangement links TRBV18 to TRBJ2-3; D tentatively reads TRBD1 or TRBD2 (6 bases each). Trimming stripped 5 bases from V and 5 bases from J, with 14 bases between. CDR3 length equals 14 residues. Germline-derived CDR1 and CDR2 are KGHSH and LQKENI.

The CDR3: CASSQLGLARATGELFF. DNA for the CDR3: TGTGCCAGCAGCCAACTGGGACTAGCTCGGGCCACCGGGGAGCTGTTTTTT. The chain links TRBV3-1 (or the pseudogene TRBV3-2) to TRBJ2-2; TRBD2 aligns across 9 bases. Germline V CDR1 and CDR2: LGHDT, YNNKEL (reference sequence). This CDR3 region has 17 residues. V lost 2 bases and J lost 4; bases outside the gene matches: 8.

V and J are TRBV3-1 (or the pseudogene TRBV3-2) and TRBJ1-3; no clear D gene. The CDR3 spans 15 residues. Germline V lookup: CDR1 LGHDT, CDR2 YNNKEL (reference sequence). Deletions cut 3 bases from V and 0 bases from J, with 9 bases between. DNA for the CDR3: TGTGCCAGCAGCCAGGCGGCCACCTCTGGAAACACCATATATTTT. Amino acids: CASSQAATSGNTIYF.